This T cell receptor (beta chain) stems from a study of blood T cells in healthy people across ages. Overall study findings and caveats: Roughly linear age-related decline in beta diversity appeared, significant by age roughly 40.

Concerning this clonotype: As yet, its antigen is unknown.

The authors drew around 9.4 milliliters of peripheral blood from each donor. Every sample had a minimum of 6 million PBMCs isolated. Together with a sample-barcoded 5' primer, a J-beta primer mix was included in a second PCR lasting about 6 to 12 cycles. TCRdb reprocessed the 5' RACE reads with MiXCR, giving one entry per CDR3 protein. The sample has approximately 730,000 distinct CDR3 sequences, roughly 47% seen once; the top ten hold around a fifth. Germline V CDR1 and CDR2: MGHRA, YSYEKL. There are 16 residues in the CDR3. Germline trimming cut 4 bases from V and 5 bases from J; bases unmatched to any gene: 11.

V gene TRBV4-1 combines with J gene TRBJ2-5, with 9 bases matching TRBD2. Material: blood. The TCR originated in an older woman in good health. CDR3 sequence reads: CASSLSSSGGGETQYF. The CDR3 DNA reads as TGCGCCAGCAGCCTCAGTAGTAGCGGGGGCGGGGAGACCCAGTACTTC.